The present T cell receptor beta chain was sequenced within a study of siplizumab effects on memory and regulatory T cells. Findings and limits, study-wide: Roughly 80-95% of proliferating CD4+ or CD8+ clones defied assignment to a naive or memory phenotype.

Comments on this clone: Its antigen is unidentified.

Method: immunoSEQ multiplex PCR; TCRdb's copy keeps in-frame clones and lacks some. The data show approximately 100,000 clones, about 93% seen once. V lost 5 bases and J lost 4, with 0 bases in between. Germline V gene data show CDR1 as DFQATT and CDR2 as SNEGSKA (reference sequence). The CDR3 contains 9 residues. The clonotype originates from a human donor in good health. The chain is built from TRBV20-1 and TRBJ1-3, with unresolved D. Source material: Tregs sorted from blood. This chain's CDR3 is CSAGNTIYF. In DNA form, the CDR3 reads TGCAGTGCTGGAAACACCATATATTTT.